The present T cell receptor beta chain was sequenced within a study of blood T cell repertoires in COVID-19. V shed 1 base and J shed 4 bases, with 23 bases lying between them. The CDR3 loop spans 19 amino acids. Germline V gives CDR1 MGHRA, CDR2 YSYEKL. Clones were read by immunoSEQ multiplex PCR, and TCRdb kept only the in-frame ones, dropping some. This table holds some 310,000 clones, approximately 89% found once. Participant age was roughly 18 to 90 years, and participants resided in fewer than 25 US areas. V is TRBV4-1 and J is TRBJ1-5; weak D call: TRBD1 (6 bases). This TCR was sampled from a woman in her twenties or thirties who had recovered from COVID-19. Sequenced: PBMCs or T cells enriched from blood (not recorded which). CDR3 region: CASSQGRGERGGFNQPQHF. The CDR3 DNA sequence: TGCGCCAGCAGCCAAGGTAGGGGAGAGAGGGGGGGATTTAATCAGCCCCAGCATTTT.